What follows is one T cell receptor beta chain and its context. Its antigen is as yet unknown. These data originate in a study of cytomegalovirus exposure and HLA in healthy donors. General study results and limits: Researchers reported in a later analysis that common viral pathogens appeared linked to several top clusters. There were some V segments, including TRBV6-2 and TRBV6-3, excluded as indistinguishable.

The PCR employed 60 Vbeta primers together with 13 Jbeta primers. TCRdb's table, derived via immunoSEQ multiplex PCR, lists solely in-frame clones and lacks some. The data hold 150,000 to 200,000 clones, with roughly 82% observed a single time. The germline V and J ends were trimmed by 3 bases and 3 bases, with 10 bases remaining between them. CDR3 size: 15 residues. The germline V gene has CDR1 SGHRS and CDR2 YFSETQ. The genes are TRBV5-1 and TRBJ1-6, with D uncertain. Material for sequencing was PBMCs. This receptor was obtained from a woman aged 45-60 years in good health and CMV-seropositive. In nucleotides, the CDR3 is TGCGCCAGCAGCTATTCTAACTTCTATAATTCACCCCTCCACTTT. This gives the protein CASSYSNFYNSPLHF. The full variable domain, with the rest looked up from reference TRBV5-1 and TRBJ1-6, is KAGVTQTPRYLIKTRGQQVTLSCSPISGHRSVSWYQQTPGQGLQFLFEYFSETQRNKGNFPGRFSGRQFSNSRSEMNVSTLELGDSALYLCASSYSNFYNSPLHFGNGTRLTVT.